One and the same sample provided the 28 T cell receptor beta chains below, sequenced in a study of blood T cell repertoires in COVID-19. The protocol was immunoSEQ multiplex PCR, while the TCRdb copy is restricted to in-frame clones and leaves out a portion. Of more than 40,000 clones in the sample, around 84% were seen once. The specimen was peripheral blood. These receptors were obtained from a man in his fifties or sixties with active COVID-19.

A remark on this clone: Other nucleotide sequences in the sample specify the same CDR3. The chain recombines TRBV5-1 with TRBJ1-1; the match to TRBD1 covers 12 bases. CDR3 length: 15 amino acids. The ends lost 4 bases at V and 4 bases at J; junction bases unmatched: 5. CDR1 is SGHRS and CDR2 is YFSETQ in the germline V gene. The CDR3 protein is CASSTGQGAGTEAFF. The CDR3 DNA reads TGCGCCAGCAGCACGGGACAGGGGGCTGGCACTGAAGCTTTCTTT.

The chain employs TRBV28 and TRBJ2-1; 10 bases agree with TRBD2. Unmatched junction bases numbered 7, after V lost 5 bases and J lost 6 bases. The germline V gene encodes CDR1 MDHEN and CDR2 SYDVKM. The CDR3 is 15 residues long. The CDR3 DNA reads as TGTGCCAGCAGTACGAGCAGCGGGGGGGTCAATGAGCAGTTCTTC. Protein: CASSTSSGGVNEQFF.

The V gene is TRBV18, the J gene TRBJ2-7; D is uncertain. This CDR3 is 15 amino acids long. Germline CDR1 is KGHSH and CDR2 is LQKENI. V was shortened by 3 bases and J by 2 bases, with 14 bases between the two germline ends. The CDR3 loop reads CASSPSQVMTYEQYF. CDR3 coding DNA: TGTGCCAGCTCACCGTCCCAGGTAATGACCTACGAGCAGTACTTC.

The genes are TRBV6-6 and TRBJ2-3, with 12 bases identical to TRBD2. The germline V gene has CDR1 MNHNY and CDR2 SVGAGI (reference sequence). The CDR3 is made up of 16 amino acids. V lost 5 bases and J lost 2; bases outside the gene matches: 5. DNA for the CDR3: TGTGCCAGCAGTCCGACTAGCGGGGGATACACAGATACGCAGTATTTT. Amino acid sequence: CASSPTSGGYTDTQYF.

The chain uses TRBV10-3 and TRBJ2-7; 9 nucleotides match TRBD1. This CDR3 has 16 residues. Germline V gives CDR1 ENHRY, CDR2 SYGVKD. Trimming at V came to 8 bases and at J to 6 bases, leaving 17 bases not matched to a gene. CDR3 nucleotide sequence: TGTGCCATCGAGTCCGGCGGGACAGGGATAAAAGTCGAGCAGTACTTC. Its protein product is CAIESGGTGIKVEQYF.

The chain uses TRBV15 and TRBJ2-5; TRBD1 aligns across 7 bases. V dropped 5 bases and J dropped 5; count of bases not matched to a gene: 8. This CDR3 is 14 amino acids long. Germline CDR1 LNHNV, CDR2 YYDKDF (reference sequence). The CDR3 loop reads CATSRQGYAETQYF. DNA of the CDR3: TGTGCCACCAGCCGACAGGGTTATGCGGAGACCCAGTACTTC.

The chain has TRBV29-1 and TRBJ2-7; possibly TRBD1 for D (6 bases). Germline loops: CDR1 SQVTM, CDR2 ANQGSEA. Trimming stripped 5 bases from V and 2 bases from J, with 13 bases between. There are 13 residues in the CDR3. Written as DNA, the CDR3 is TGCAGCGTTTGGGGGCCCGTTCCCTACGAGCAGTACTTC. Amino acids: CSVWGPVPYEQYF.

The chain employs TRBV27 and TRBJ2-6; the D gene is possibly TRBD2 (6 bases). In germline, CDR1 is MNHEY, CDR2 SMNVEV (reference sequence). There are 17 residues in the CDR3. V gave up 0 bases and J gave up 0 bases, with 9 bases separating them. DNA for the CDR3: TGTGCCAGCAGTTTATCCGGGACTTTCTCTGGGGCCAACGTCCTGACTTTC. It codes for CASSLSGTFSGANVLTF.

This chain links TRBV27 with TRBJ2-2; D perhaps matches TRBD2 (5 bases). This CDR3 comprises 15 residues. V lost 4 bases and J lost 8, with 17 bases in between. Germline values: CDR1 MNHEY, CDR2 SMNVEV (reference sequence). The CDR3 bases are TGTGCCAGCAGTTCCCGGGAACCCCCTCAGGGGGAGCTGTTTTTT. This gives the protein CASSSREPPQGELFF.

The chain couples TRBV10-3 to TRBJ2-7, with a weak D call TRBD2 (7 bases). The CDR3 contains 14 residues. V was clipped by 2 bases and J by 5 bases, with 13 bases between them. Germline lookup yields CDR1 ENHRY and CDR2 SYGVKD. This chain's CDR3 is CAISERGGGHEQYF. For the CDR3, the DNA is TGTGCCATCAGTGAGAGGGGGGGTGGCCACGAGCAGTACTTC.

The gene calls are TRBV28 and TRBJ2-6; the D gene is possibly TRBD2 (7 bases). V lost 5 bases and J 2 bases, leaving 13 bases between the germline ends. Germline V lookup: CDR1 MDHEN, CDR2 SYDVKM. The CDR3 has 16 residues. This chain's CDR3 is CASSTAGAAGANVLTF. The DNA of the CDR3 is TGTGCCAGCAGTACCGCGGGGGCTGCTGGGGCCAACGTCCTGACTTTC.

The V call is TRBV4-3, the J call TRBJ2-7; TRBD1 matches at 8 bases. The CDR3 totals 16 residues. Germline loops: CDR1 LGHNA, CDR2 YSLEER. V lost 4 bases to trimming and J lost 0 bases; unmatched junction nucleotides: 8. The CDR3 is CASSRKTGTGSYEQYF. CDR3 coding DNA: TGCGCCAGCAGCCGCAAAACCGGGACAGGCTCCTACGAGCAGTACTTC.

Here the CDR3 DNA reads TGTGCCAGCAGCTTGGTGGGGACTACGAACACCGGGGAGCTGTTTTTT. Protein product: CASSLVGTTNTGELFF. V usage is TRBV5-4 and J usage is TRBJ2-2; TRBD2 matches at 7 bases. The germline CDR1 and CDR2 sequences are SGHNT and YYREEE (reference sequence). CDR3 length: 16 amino acids. V dropped 0 bases and J dropped 0; count of bases not matched to a gene: 2.

V and J are TRBV10-2 and TRBJ2-7; TRBD1 matches 8 bases. Looked up from germline, CDR1 is WSHSY and CDR2 is SAAADI. The CDR3 totals 15 residues. The junction had 8 bases not matched to a gene; V was cut back by 4 bases and J by 3 bases. CDR3 sequence (DNA): TGCGCCAGCAGTGGCCATCGGACAGGGTACTACGAGCAGTACTTC. Translating it yields CASSGHRTGYYEQYF.

V and J are TRBV4-1 and TRBJ2-1; maybe TRBD2 (6 bases). CDR3 length equals 15 residues. CDR1 is MGHRA, CDR2 YSYEKL, per germline. V was clipped by 1 base and J by 3 bases, with 10 bases between them. In DNA, the CDR3 is TGCGCCAGCAGCCAAGTGGTGGGGGGCTACAATGAGCAGTTCTTC. Amino acid sequence: CASSQVVGGYNEQFF.

The chain combines TRBV10-2 with TRBJ2-3; TRBD1 is a possible D gene (5 bases). The ends were cut back, 3 bases at V and 5 bases at J, with 12 bases in the middle. This CDR3 contains 14 residues. Germline V gives CDR1 WSHSY, CDR2 SAAADI. The CDR3 coding sequence is TGCGCCAGCAGTGAAGGACAATGGATAGATACGCAGTATTTT. It is translated as CASSEGQWIDTQYF.

The chain combines TRBV6-4 with TRBJ2-4; D possibly corresponds to TRBD1 (6 bases). The V gene's germline CDR1 is MRHNA and CDR2 SNTAGT. This CDR3 has 13 amino acids. Trimming took 6 bases from V and 6 from J, leaving 12 bases between them. The CDR3: CASRCGQLNIQYF. CDR3 nucleotides: TGTGCCAGCAGATGCGGACAGCTAAACATTCAGTACTTC.

This clone appeared once. This CDR3 is CASSLSGGGQETQYF. The CDR3 region has the DNA TGTGCCAGCTCACTTAGCGGGGGAGGCCAAGAGACCCAGTACTTC. The V gene is TRBV18, the J gene TRBJ2-5; 9 bases fit TRBD2. CDR3 size: 15 residues. The ends lost 4 bases at V and 1 base at J; junction bases unmatched: 4. Germline V gene data show CDR1 as KGHSH and CDR2 as LQKENI.

This clone was observed a single time. This chain joins TRBV2 and TRBJ2-1; TRBD1 might be the D (5 bases). Trimming took 8 bases from V and 5 from J, leaving 13 bases between them. CDR3 length: 13 residues. Germline CDR1 SNHLY, CDR2 FYNNEI. CDR3 coding DNA: TGTGCCAGCGCGGTCAGGGTGAACAATGAGCAGTTCTTC. Translating it yields CASAVRVNNEQFF.

This sequence joins TRBV5-1 and TRBJ1-4, with 7 bases matching TRBD1. V shed 0 bases, J shed 8 bases, and the junction held 4 bases outside the gene matches. Germline V lookup: CDR1 SGHRS, CDR2 YFSETQ. CDR3 length: 14 residues. The CDR3 reads CASSLGQGEEKLFF. The CDR3 DNA is TGCGCCAGCAGCTTGGGCCAGGGGGAGGAAAAACTGTTTTTT.

By share, this clone ranks as large. The chain couples TRBV28 to TRBJ1-2, with 8 bases that match TRBD1. Trimming at V came to 4 bases and at J to 6 bases, leaving 16 bases not matched to a gene. CDR1 MDHEN and CDR2 SYDVKM come from the germline V gene. The CDR3 spans 17 residues. The CDR3 loop is CASSSYRQGYLIDGYTF. CDR3 sequence (DNA): TGTGCCAGCAGTTCCTATAGACAGGGGTACCTCATAGATGGCTACACCTTC.

The V call is TRBV19, the J call TRBJ2-2; TRBD1 aligns across 9 bases. With 1 base clipped from V and 5 bases from J, the junction kept 2 bases outside the gene matches. CDR1 and CDR2 from the germline V gene are LNHDA and SQIVND (reference sequence). There are 15 residues in the CDR3. CDR3 loop: CASSIVGQGTGELFF. The CDR3, as DNA: TGTGCCAGTAGTATAGTTGGACAGGGGACCGGGGAGCTGTTTTTT.

This clone was counted once. For the CDR3, the DNA is TGTGCCAGCTCACAAGGGACAGGAGGAGAGACCCAGTACTTC. This gives the protein CASSQGTGGETQYF. The chain has TRBV18 and TRBJ2-5; 8 bases are shared with TRBD1. This CDR3 contains 14 residues. CDR1 and CDR2 (germline): KGHSH, LQKENI. Unmatched junction bases numbered 5, after V lost 4 bases and J lost 4 bases.

The chain has TRBV5-3 and TRBJ1-4; no reliable D call. TRBV5-3 is sorted into the ORF group, with uncertain function. The V gene lost 1 base and the J gene lost 8 bases, with 21 bases spanning the gap. The CDR3 is 17 amino acids. CDR3 amino acids: CARSLRSVCRGGEKLFF. In nucleotides, the CDR3 is TGTGCCAGAAGCTTGCGCTCAGTTTGTAGAGGAGGAGAAAAACTGTTTTTT.

Only a few counts were recorded for this clone. The V gene is TRBV7-6, the J gene TRBJ1-3, with D possibly TRBD1 on 5 matching bases. Between the trimmed V and J ends, which lost 2 bases and 2 bases, there was a span of 7 bases. The CDR3 runs 14 residues. In germline, CDR1 is SGHVS, CDR2 FNYEAQ. CDR3 coding DNA: TGTGCCAGCAGCTTATTCAGGGCTGGAAACACCATATATTTT. Translating it yields CASSLFRAGNTIYF.

The rearrangement uses TRBV29-1 and TRBJ1-4; D remains ambiguous. V shed 4 bases and J shed 8 bases, with 8 bases lying between them. Per the germline V gene, CDR1 is SQVTM and CDR2 is ANQGSEA. This CDR3 contains 11 residues. The CDR3 region is CSVVAGEKLFF. CDR3 DNA sequence: TGCAGCGTTGTGGCGGGAGAAAAACTGTTTTTT.

The rearrangement joins TRBV6-2 or TRBV6-3 to TRBJ2-4, with 12 bases matching TRBD2. CDR1 and CDR2 from the germline V gene are MNHEY and SVGEGT. J lost 1 base, V lost 2 bases, and 6 bases had no gene match. This CDR3 has 18 residues. CDR3 residues: CASSYPPLAGGAKNIQYF. CDR3 sequence (DNA): TGTGCCAGCAGTTACCCGCCGCTAGCGGGGGGGGCCAAAAACATTCAGTACTTC.

The chain couples TRBV11-2 to TRBJ1-1; perhaps TRBD1 as D (6 bases). Germline values: CDR1 SGHAT, CDR2 FQNNGV. V lost 5 bases, J lost 4 bases, and 20 bases lay in between. This CDR3 has 16 amino acids. CDR3 sequence (DNA): TGTGCCAGCAGCAAACCCGGGACAAGTGGGAGCACTGAAGCTTTCTTT. Protein product: CASSKPGTSGSTEAFF.